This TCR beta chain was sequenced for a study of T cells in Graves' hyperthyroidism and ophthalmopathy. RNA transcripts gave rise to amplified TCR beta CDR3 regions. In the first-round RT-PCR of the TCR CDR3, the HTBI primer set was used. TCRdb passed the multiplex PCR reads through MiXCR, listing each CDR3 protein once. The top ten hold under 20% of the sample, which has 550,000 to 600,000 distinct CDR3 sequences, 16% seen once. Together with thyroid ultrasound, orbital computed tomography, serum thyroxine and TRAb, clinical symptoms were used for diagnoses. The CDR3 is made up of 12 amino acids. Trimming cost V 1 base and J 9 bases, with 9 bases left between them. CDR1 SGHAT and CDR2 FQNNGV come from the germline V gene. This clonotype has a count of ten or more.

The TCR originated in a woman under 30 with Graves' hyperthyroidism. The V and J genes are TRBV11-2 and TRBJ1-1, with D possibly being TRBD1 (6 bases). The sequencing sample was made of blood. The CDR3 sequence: CASSLGRGQAFF. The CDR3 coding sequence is TGTGCCAGCAGCTTAGGGCGGGGGCAAGCTTTCTTT.